A single sample is the source of the 18 T cell receptor beta chains below, sequenced in a study of post-analysis software for immune sequencing data. Study-wide results and caveats: Relative to controls, patients had a few TRBV segments at higher frequency, with TRBV5-6, TRBV5-1 and TRBV20-1 among these.

These receptors have no known antigen. Carried by the TCR beta cDNA libraries were unique molecular identifiers. TCRdb re-called the PCR reads with MiXCR, one entry per CDR3 protein. Of hundreds of thousands of distinct CDR3 sequences in the sample, less than 40% were seen once. The source material was blood. Receptor source: a girl aged 5-17 years with multiple sclerosis.

The rearrangement uses TRBV12-5 and TRBJ1-5, with D tentatively TRBD1 (6 bases). V was clipped by 4 bases and J by 5 bases, with 18 bases between them. Per germline, CDR1 LGHNT and CDR2 FRNRAP. The CDR3 has 16 residues. The CDR3 DNA reads as TGTGCTAGTGGTTCCCGTATACAGGGCCCTTATCAGCCCCAGCATTTT. It translates to CASGSRIQGPYQPQHF.

This clonotype appeared once. The V call is TRBV27, the J call TRBJ2-5, with a tentative D call TRBD2 (6 bases). CDR1 is MNHEY and CDR2 is SMNVEV in the germline V gene (reference sequence). The ends were cut back, 2 bases at V and 5 bases at J, with 15 bases in the middle. CDR3 length equals 15 residues. The CDR3 sequence is CASSLLGGEGETQYF. Written as DNA, the CDR3 is TGTGCCAGCAGTTTACTCGGGGGAGAGGGGGAGACCCAGTACTTC.

This clonotype was seen more than once but under ten times. In DNA form, the CDR3 reads TGCGCCAGCAGCCTTGGGACAGCTCCGGCTCAAGAGACCCAGTACTTC. Its protein product is CASSLGTAPAQETQYF. The chain combines TRBV5-1 with TRBJ2-5; 7 bases agree with TRBD1. The CDR3 runs to 16 residues. Per the germline V gene, CDR1 is SGHRS and CDR2 is YFSETQ. V dropped 4 bases and J dropped 2; count of bases not matched to a gene: 11.

This clonotype was found a few times. V is TRBV7-3 and J is TRBJ1-2; tentative D call: TRBD1 (6 bases). Trimming removed 2 bases from V and 4 bases from J, with 14 bases in between. Germline V lookup: CDR1 SGHTA, CDR2 FQGTGA. The CDR3 is 15 residues long. As DNA, the CDR3 is TGTGCCAGCAGCTTACGTCCAGGGGCGAGCTATGGCTACACCTTC. Encoded protein: CASSLRPGASYGYTF.

The gene calls are TRBV4-1 and TRBJ2-5; D possibly uses TRBD1 or TRBD2 (6 bases each). With 0 bases removed from V and 7 bases from J, the gap between germline ends came to 9 bases. Germline values: CDR1 MGHRA, CDR2 YSYEKL. The CDR3 totals 13 residues. This CDR3 reads CASSQDGGPTQYF. The CDR3 coding sequence is TGCGCCAGCAGCCAAGATGGGGGGCCGACCCAGTACTTC.

A single count supports this clonotype. This chain joins TRBV29-1 and TRBJ2-1, with TRBD1 identical over 11 bases. The CDR3 is 17 residues long. V lost 3 bases to trimming and J lost 2 bases; unmatched junction nucleotides: 9. Germline-derived CDR1 and CDR2 are SQVTM and ANQGSEA. The CDR3: CSVEDRGRVRPYNEQFF. CDR3 coding DNA: TGCAGCGTTGAGGACAGGGGGCGCGTACGCCCCTACAATGAGCAGTTCTTC.

The chain combines TRBV30 with TRBJ1-5; TRBD1 agrees at 7 bases. V gave up 1 base and J gave up 2 bases; unmatched junction bases: 2. The CDR3 is 14 residues long. CDR1 and CDR2 (germline): GTSNPN, SVGIG (reference sequence). CDR3 residues: CAWSEGAGNQPQHF. The CDR3 coding sequence is TGTGCCTGGAGTGAGGGGGCCGGCAATCAGCCCCAGCATTTT.

The table lists this clonotype with a few counts. The chain uses TRBV15 and TRBJ1-2; TRBD1 matches 7 bases. Germline V gene data show CDR1 as LNHNV and CDR2 as YYDKDF (reference sequence). After removal of 5 bases from V and 0 bases from J, the junction contained 6 bases not matched to a gene. This CDR3 has 15 residues. CDR3 residues: CATSDRGQPNYGYTF. DNA for the CDR3: TGTGCCACCAGCGACCGGGGACAGCCTAACTATGGCTACACCTTC. Complete variable domain (other parts from reference TRBV15 and TRBJ1-2): DAMVIQNPRYQVTQFGKPVTLSCSQTLNHNVMYWYQQKSSQAPKLLFHYYDKDFNNEADTPDNFQSRRPNTSFCFLDIRSPGLGDTAMYLCATSDRGQPNYGYTFGSGTRLTVV.

This clonotype was seen a few times. The genes are TRBV10-2 and TRBJ2-5; a possible D gene is TRBD1 (7 bases). Between the trimmed V and J ends, which lost 1 base and 2 bases, there was a span of 14 bases. Per the germline V gene, CDR1 is WSHSY and CDR2 is SAAADI. The CDR3 spans 16 residues. This chain's CDR3 is CASSEFRGVDQETQYF. In DNA form, the CDR3 reads TGCGCCAGCAGTGAGTTCAGGGGGGTAGATCAAGAGACCCAGTACTTC.

The chain links TRBV3-1 to TRBJ1-1; the D is unclear. The CDR3 is 16 amino acids. V lost 1 base and J 3 bases, leaving 15 bases between the germline ends. Germline values: CDR1 LGHDT, CDR2 YNNKEL (reference sequence). CDR3 sequence reads: CASSQVGVTRDTEAFF. In DNA form, the CDR3 reads TGTGCCAGCAGCCAAGTGGGAGTTACCCGGGACACTGAAGCTTTCTTT.

This CDR3 is CASSTRGREGEAFF. The DNA for the CDR3 is TGTGCCAGCAGTACGAGGGGCAGGGAAGGGGAAGCTTTCTTT. This chain links TRBV6-5 with TRBJ1-1; possibly TRBD1 for D (5 bases). The V gene lost 5 bases and the J gene lost 8 bases, with 18 bases spanning the gap. Looked up from germline, CDR1 is MNHEY and CDR2 is SVGAGI. The CDR3 is 14 residues long.

The CDR3 region is CAISVGLDSYEQYF. CDR3 coding DNA: TGTGCCATCAGTGTGGGACTTGACTCCTACGAGCAGTACTTC. The V gene is TRBV10-3, the J gene TRBJ2-7, with D perhaps matching TRBD2 (6 bases). The germline CDR1 and CDR2 sequences are ENHRY and SYGVKD. Trimming removed 4 bases at V and 0 bases at J, with 10 bases between. This CDR3 contains 14 residues.

V usage is TRBV6-5 and J usage is TRBJ2-2; D gene unclear. This CDR3 is built from 15 residues. CDR1 MNHEY and CDR2 SVGAGI come from the germline V gene. Trimming shortened V by 5 bases and J by 6 bases, and 16 bases separated the two germline ends. The CDR3: CASSPFVWEPGELFF. CDR3 nucleotide sequence: TGTGCCAGCAGTCCTTTCGTCTGGGAACCCGGGGAGCTGTTTTTT.

The chain couples TRBV6-1 to TRBJ2-2; TRBD2 agrees at 7 bases. CDR1 is MNHNS and CDR2 is SASEGT in the germline V gene. The CDR3 has 14 residues. Trimming at V came to 6 bases and at J to 0 bases, leaving 1 base not matched to a gene. The CDR3 bases are TGTGCCAGCAGAGCGGGGACGAACACCGGGGAGCTGTTTTTT. It codes for CASRAGTNTGELFF.

The chain employs TRBV28 and TRBJ2-7; D tentatively fits TRBD1 or TRBD2 (5 bases each). With 6 bases removed from V and 0 bases from J, the gap between germline ends came to 15 bases. The length of the CDR3 is 15 residues. Germline V gives CDR1 MDHEN, CDR2 SYDVKM. The CDR3 nucleotides are TGTGCCAGCAGCCCGCCGCCAGGGAGCTCCTACGAGCAGTACTTC. Its protein is CASSPPPGSSYEQYF.

The chain recombines TRBV12-3 or TRBV12-4 with TRBJ2-7; 14 positions agree with TRBD2. CDR3 length: 15 residues. Trimming removed 5 bases from V and 3 bases from J; junction bases left unmatched: 3. Written as DNA, the CDR3 is TGTGCCAGCAGTGGACTAGCGGGGGGAAACTACGAGCAGTACTTC. Amino acid sequence: CASSGLAGGNYEQYF.

The chain employs TRBV12-3 or TRBV12-4 and TRBJ1-6, with D uncertain. Trimming removed 0 bases at V and 8 bases at J, with 2 bases between. This CDR3 spans 12 amino acids. The CDR3 sequence: CASSLAYSPLHF. In nucleotides, the CDR3 is TGTGCCAGCAGTTTAGCGTATTCACCCCTCCACTTT.

The chain couples TRBV7-3 to TRBJ2-1, with 15 bases that match TRBD2. The V gene end was trimmed by 2 bases and the J gene end by 8 bases; junction bases not matched to a gene: 1. Germline CDR1 SGHTA, CDR2 FQGTGA. This CDR3 comprises 15 residues. CDR3 protein: CASSLGTSGGHEQFF. The CDR3 nucleotides are TGTGCCAGCAGCTTAGGGACTAGCGGGGGGCATGAGCAGTTCTTC.